The rows below give T cell receptor beta chains drawn from one sample of a study of blood T cell repertoires in COVID-19. Clones were sequenced by immunoSEQ multiplex PCR, and TCRdb holds only the in-frame ones, with some missing. The table has about 83,000 clones, around 90% seen once. The sequencing sample was made of peripheral blood. These receptors were obtained from an elderly woman with active or convalescent COVID-19. CDR3s include the opening cysteine and the closing phenylalanine or tryptophan. Fields, in order: V gene, CDR3 protein.

V gene: TRBV6-5; CDR3 protein: CASSYGTSRGDTEAFF
V gene: TRBV3-1/TRBV3-2; CDR3 protein: CASSQSRTSTPYNEQFF
V gene: TRBV7-2; CDR3 protein: CASSLLARGNEQFF
V gene: TRBV14; CDR3 protein: CASSQGHLSGELFF
V gene: TRBV27; CDR3 protein: CASSQGLNSPLHF
V gene: TRBV7-3; CDR3 protein: CASSLTSREGYTF
V gene: TRBV2; CDR3 protein: CASSRGTEAFF
V gene: TRBV5-6; CDR3 protein: CASSLGLRSTDTQYF
V gene: TRBV6-5; CDR3 protein: CASSLRKGDYGYTF
V gene: TRBV7-8; CDR3 protein: CASSLAGQGPNSPLHF
V gene: TRBV9; CDR3 protein: CASSPEPRDSPGNTIYF
V gene: TRBV6-2/TRBV6-3; CDR3 protein: CASSPGTGIGYQETQYF
V gene: TRBV6-5; CDR3 protein: CASSYSSGAGGYGYTF
V gene: TRBV15; CDR3 protein: CATSRAGTQRADTQYF
V gene: TRBV7-2; CDR3 protein: CASSSGTGGYSSSYTF
V gene: TRBV27; CDR3 protein: CAVGGFSSYEQYF
V gene: TRBV9; CDR3 protein: CASSEDIAAEQYF
V gene: TRBV6-6; CDR3 protein: CASRAGEETQYF
V gene: TRBV14; CDR3 protein: CASSHAGGWDGYTF
V gene: TRBV19; CDR3 protein: CASSMGSRGNSPLHF
V gene: TRBV11-1; CDR3 protein: CASSLAVDRVSYEQYF
V gene: TRBV28; CDR3 protein: CASSFETGGYSNQPQHF
V gene: TRBV6-5; CDR3 protein: CAGSYSGGQETQYF
V gene: TRBV3-1/TRBV3-2; CDR3 protein: CASSQDLAGASTYEQYF
V gene: TRBV5-4; CDR3 protein: CASSSSGLASGNTIYF
V gene: TRBV2; CDR3 protein: CASSEFWTTQGTQYF
V gene: TRBV27; CDR3 protein: CASSPRTGLNYGYTF
V gene: TRBV5-4; CDR3 protein: CASSLEPGIKYF
V gene: TRBV12-3/TRBV12-4; CDR3 protein: CASGLPWAGGYTF
V gene: TRBV18; CDR3 protein: CASSQQGGETQYF
V gene: TRBV2; CDR3 protein: CASTKTSARTGELFF
V gene: TRBV24-1; CDR3 protein: CATSDFRAGGVEQFF
V gene: TRBV5-5; CDR3 protein: CASSLVWGLAGPEQFF
V gene: TRBV5-8; CDR3 protein: CASSLGGGSYNEQFF
V gene: TRBV5-4; CDR3 protein: CASSLGLSEAFF
V gene: TRBV6-5; CDR3 protein: CASSYSEGGTEAFF
V gene: TRBV28; CDR3 protein: CASTILTGKGTDTQYF
V gene: TRBV7-2; CDR3 protein: CASSLGTGRETQYF